Listed below are T cell receptor beta chains from one sample, sequenced in a study of regulatory T cells in long-lasting Graves disease. One entry per CDR3 protein, called by TCRdb with MiXCR from the multiplex PCR reads. The sample has 550,000 to 600,000 distinct CDR3 sequences; around 15% are singletons. These same records also appear under a second study, on T cells in Graves' hyperthyroidism and ophthalmopathy.

Sequenced material: peripheral blood mononuclear cells (PBMCs), taken at new diagnosis, from a patient treated with antithyroid drugs. The origin of the receptors is a man in his late teens or twenties with Graves disease. Each CDR3 is given with its conserved first and last residue. A D gene is named only where the DNA matches it firmly. Size is stated for part of the rows, as once, few or many counts, or as a class when the clone is expanded.

d_call	j_call	v_call	clone_size	cdr3_nt	cdr3_aa
TRBD2	TRBJ2-1	TRBV20-1	many	TGCAGTGCCCCGCCCCCTAGCGGGAGGGATTACAATGAGCAGTTCTTC	CSAPPPSGRDYNEQFF
-	TRBJ2-7	TRBV10-3	many	TGTGCCATCAGTGAGACAGGGCAGGAGCAGTACTTC	CAISETGQEQYF
TRBD1	TRBJ1-2	TRBV20-1	many	TGCAGTGCCCCAGGGGGGCATGGCTACACCTTC	CSAPGGHGYTF
TRBD2	TRBJ2-7	TRBV28	-	TGTGCCAGCAGTGGGACTAGCGGGAGGCCCCTAGAGCAGTACTTC	CASSGTSGRPLEQYF
-	TRBJ2-7	TRBV11-2	-	TGTGCCAGCAGCTCCCTCGGACGTAGCTCCCGGAAAGCCTCCTACGAGCAGTACTTC	CASSSLGRSSRKASYEQYF
TRBD2	TRBJ2-7	TRBV9	many	TGTGCCAGCAGCGCTGGGATAGCGGGAGCGTACGAGCAGTACTTC	CASSAGIAGAYEQYF
-	TRBJ2-7	TRBV5-1	many	TGCGCCAGCAGCTCCGGGACAAACGCGAGGGAGCAGTACTTC	CASSSGTNAREQYF
-	TRBJ2-1	TRBV7-3	many	TGTGCCAGCAGCTTACAGGGGGGCCCCTACAATGAGCAGTTCTTC	CASSLQGGPYNEQFF
-	TRBJ2-3	TRBV12-5	-	TGTGCTAGTGGTTTGGGGCAGGGGGGAATGGATACGCAGTATTTT	CASGLGQGGMDTQYF
-	TRBJ1-5	TRBV12-3/TRBV12-4	many	TGTGCCAGCAGCTCATCTAGCAATCAGCCCCAGCATTTT	CASSSSSNQPQHF
-	TRBJ2-3	TRBV9	few	TGTGCCAGCAGCGGAAACCCGGACGGACGCACAGATACGCAGTATTTT	CASSGNPDGRTDTQYF
-	TRBJ1-1	TRBV20-1	-	TGCAGTGCTAGAGATACGGGGGGCTGGAGATCCACTGAAGCTTTCTTT	CSARDTGGWRSTEAFF
-	TRBJ1-5	TRBV19	-	TGTGCCAGTAGTATCGGCCAGCTCAATCAGCCCCAGCATTTT	CASSIGQLNQPQHF
-	TRBJ1-3	TRBV28	many	TGTGCCAGCAGTTCCCTTTACGTGAACACCATATATTTT	CASSSLYVNTIYF
TRBD1	TRBJ2-7	TRBV5-1	-	TGCGCCAGCAGCTTGGAGGGACAGGGGACCTACGAGCAGTACTTC	CASSLEGQGTYEQYF
-	TRBJ1-2	TRBV9	many	TGTGCCAGCAGCGTAGAGGGGGGCGTAGGTTATGGCTACACCTTC	CASSVEGGVGYGYTF
-	TRBJ2-1	TRBV9	few	TGTGCCAGCAGCTTCCTAGGGGGGAGGGCCCCCAATGAGCAGTTCTTC	CASSFLGGRAPNEQFF
-	TRBJ1-1	TRBV19	-	TGTGCCAGTAGTATTATTTGGGCCGGGTCTTCATATGCTTTCTTT	CASSIIWAGSSYAFF
-	TRBJ2-1	TRBV29-1	-	TGCAGCGTGCGGGGACAGCGGACATACAATGAGCAGTTCTTC	CSVRGQRTYNEQFF
TRBD1	TRBJ2-1	TRBV27	many	TGTGCCAGCAGTTTCGGGACAGGTACCTACAATGAGCAGTTCTTC	CASSFGTGTYNEQFF
TRBD2	TRBJ2-6	TRBV28	-	TGTGCCAGCAGTCGGACTAGCGGGAGAGGCTCTGGGGCCAACGTCCTGACTTTC	CASSRTSGRGSGANVLTF
-	TRBJ2-7	TRBV12-5	many	TGTGCTAGTGGTTTGTATCTGCACGAGCAGTACTTC	CASGLYLHEQYF
-	TRBJ1-3	TRBV5-6	-	TGTGCCAGCAGCTTGGGGTCGGCCAGGTACTCTGGAAACACCATATATTTT	CASSLGSARYSGNTIYF
-	TRBJ2-1	TRBV27	-	TGTGCCAGCAGTAACACCCCAGATGAGCAGTTCTTC	CASSNTPDEQFF
-	TRBJ2-1	TRBV2	many	TGTGCCAGCAGCAAAAGCGGGTATAATGAGCAGTTCTTC	CASSKSGYNEQFF
-	TRBJ1-6	TRBV6-2/TRBV6-3	few	TGTGCCAGCAGTGAGTTTTCGGGGAGCTCCTATAATTCACCCCTCCACTTT	CASSEFSGSSYNSPLHF
-	TRBJ1-2	TRBV7-9	-	TGTGCCAGCAGCTTTCGGGGGTATGGCTATGGCTACACCTTC	CASSFRGYGYGYTF
TRBD1	TRBJ2-2	TRBV19	-	TGTGCCAGTAGTACCCTCTTAGGACAGGGGGCCCGGGAGCTGTTTTTT	CASSTLLGQGARELFF
TRBD2	TRBJ2-1	TRBV19	few	TGTGCCAGTAGTCCATCCACCCCCGGCGGGAGATTATACAATGAGCAGTTCTTC	CASSPSTPGGRLYNEQFF
-	TRBJ1-2	TRBV2	many	TGTGCCAGCAGCCCGGGCTTCTATGGCTACACCTTC	CASSPGFYGYTF
TRBD2	TRBJ2-3	TRBV20-1	-	TGCAGTGCTAGACTTCGGGAGGTTCAGGGCACAGATACGCAGTATTTT	CSARLREVQGTDTQYF
-	TRBJ2-7	TRBV20-1	few	TGCAGTGCTAGGGAGGGGATGAGCTACGAGCAGTACTTC	CSAREGMSYEQYF
-	TRBJ1-5	TRBV18	many	TGTGCCAGCTCACCTCAGGACGGGAATCAGCCCCAGCATTTT	CASSPQDGNQPQHF
-	TRBJ2-7	TRBV12-3/TRBV12-4	many	TGTGCCAGCAGTTTTTCGGGGTACTACGAGCAGTACTTC	CASSFSGYYEQYF
-	TRBJ1-5	TRBV18	many	TGTGCCAGCTCACAATGGGGGCAGGATCAGCCCCAGCATTTT	CASSQWGQDQPQHF
TRBD2	TRBJ2-3	TRBV27	many	TGTGCCAGCAGTTTTAGCGGGGGGAGACCCACAGATACGCAGTATTTT	CASSFSGGRPTDTQYF
-	TRBJ1-5	TRBV20-1	many	TGCAGTGCTAGAGTAACGGGGTTCAATCAGCCCCAGCATTTT	CSARVTGFNQPQHF
-	TRBJ2-7	TRBV5-1	-	TGCGCCAGCAGCTTGAGGACAGCTGCCTCCTACGAGCAGTACTTC	CASSLRTAASYEQYF
-	TRBJ1-2	TRBV11-2	many	TGTGCCAGCAGCTTATCCGCGGGGCCCTATGGCTACACCTTC	CASSLSAGPYGYTF
TRBD2	TRBJ2-1	TRBV20-1	few	TGCAGTGCTCCGAGCGGGGACGCCTACAATGAGCAGTTCTTC	CSAPSGDAYNEQFF
TRBD1	TRBJ2-2	TRBV5-1	many	TGCGCCAGCAGATACGCCGGACAGGGGAACACCGGGGAGCTGTTTTTT	CASRYAGQGNTGELFF
-	TRBJ1-5	TRBV20-1	many	TGCAGTGCTAGAGTAGCAGGAGTCAATCAGCCCCAGCATTTT	CSARVAGVNQPQHF
TRBD1	TRBJ1-6	TRBV2	many	TGTGCCAGCAGTGAAGCCCGGGACAGGGGATCACCCCTCCACTTT	CASSEARDRGSPLHF
-	TRBJ2-5	TRBV4-1	-	TGCGCCAGCAGCCAGTTCGCTCGGACTGGACAAGAGACCCAGTACTTC	CASSQFARTGQETQYF
TRBD1	TRBJ1-1	TRBV7-9	few	TGTGCCAGCAGCTTCCCCATAGACAGGGCGCGGACTGAAGCTTTCTTT	CASSFPIDRARTEAFF
-	TRBJ2-7	TRBV14	-	TGTGCCAGCAGCCAGTCCCCGGGACTGGACTACGAGCAGTACTTC	CASSQSPGLDYEQYF